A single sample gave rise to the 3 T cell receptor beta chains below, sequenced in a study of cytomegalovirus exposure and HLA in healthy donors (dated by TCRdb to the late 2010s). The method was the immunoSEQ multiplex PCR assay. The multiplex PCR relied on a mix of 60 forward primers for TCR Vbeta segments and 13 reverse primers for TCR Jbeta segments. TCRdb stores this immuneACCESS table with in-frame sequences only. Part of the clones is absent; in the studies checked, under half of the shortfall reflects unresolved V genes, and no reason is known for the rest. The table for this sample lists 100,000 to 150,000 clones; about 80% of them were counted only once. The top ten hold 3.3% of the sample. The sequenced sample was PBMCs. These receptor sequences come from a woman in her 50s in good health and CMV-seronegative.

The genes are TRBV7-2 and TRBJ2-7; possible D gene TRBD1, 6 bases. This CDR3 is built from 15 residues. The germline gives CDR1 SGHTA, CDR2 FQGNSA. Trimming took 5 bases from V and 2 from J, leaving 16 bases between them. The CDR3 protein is CASSAAIGTTYEQYF. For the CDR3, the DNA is TGTGCCAGCAGCGCGGCGATCGGGACAACCTACGAGCAGTACTTC.

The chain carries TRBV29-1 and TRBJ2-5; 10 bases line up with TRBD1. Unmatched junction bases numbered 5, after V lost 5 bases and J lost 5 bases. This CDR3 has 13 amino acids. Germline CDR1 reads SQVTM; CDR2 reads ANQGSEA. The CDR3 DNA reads TGCAGCGTTAGACAGGGGGCGACGGAGACCCAGTACTTC. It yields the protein CSVRQGATETQYF. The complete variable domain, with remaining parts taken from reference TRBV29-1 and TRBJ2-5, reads SAVISQKPSRDICQRGTSLTIQCQVDSQVTMMFWYRQQPGQSLTLIATANQGSEATYESGFVIDKFPISRPNLTFSTLTVSNMSPEDSSIYLCSVRQGATETQYFGPGTRLLVL.

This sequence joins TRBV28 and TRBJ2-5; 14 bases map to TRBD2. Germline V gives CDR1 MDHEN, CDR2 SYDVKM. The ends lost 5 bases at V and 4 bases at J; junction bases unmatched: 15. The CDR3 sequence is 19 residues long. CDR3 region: CASSRAGTSGSGVGETQYF. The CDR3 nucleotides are TGTGCCAGCAGTAGAGCCGGGACTAGCGGGAGTGGGGTTGGAGAGACCCAGTACTTC. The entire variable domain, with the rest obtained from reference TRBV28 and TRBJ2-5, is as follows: DVKVTQSSRYLVKRTGEKVFLECVQDMDHENMFWYRQDPGLGLRLIYFSYDVKMKEKGDIPEGYSVSREKKERFSLILESASTNQTSMYLCASSRAGTSGSGVGETQYFGPGTRLLVL.